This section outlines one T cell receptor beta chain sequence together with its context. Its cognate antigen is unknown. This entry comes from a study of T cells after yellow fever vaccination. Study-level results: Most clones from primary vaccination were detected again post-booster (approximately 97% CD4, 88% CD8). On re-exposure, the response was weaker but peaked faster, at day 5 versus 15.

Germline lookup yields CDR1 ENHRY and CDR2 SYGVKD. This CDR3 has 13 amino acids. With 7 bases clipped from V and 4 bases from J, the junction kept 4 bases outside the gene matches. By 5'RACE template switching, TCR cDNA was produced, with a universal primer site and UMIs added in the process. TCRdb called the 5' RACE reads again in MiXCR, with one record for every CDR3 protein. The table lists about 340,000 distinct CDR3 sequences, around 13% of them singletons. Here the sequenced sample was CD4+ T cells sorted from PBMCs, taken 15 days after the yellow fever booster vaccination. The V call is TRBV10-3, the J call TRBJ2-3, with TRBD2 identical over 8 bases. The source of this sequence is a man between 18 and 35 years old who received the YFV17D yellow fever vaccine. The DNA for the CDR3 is TGTGCCATCAATCCGACTAGCGCAGATACGCAGTATTTT. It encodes CAINPTSADTQYF.